The 27 T cell receptor beta chains in this list originate from one sample, sequenced in a study of T cells after posttransplantation cyclophosphamide. Method: immunoSEQ multiplex PCR; TCRdb's copy keeps in-frame clones and lacks some. The data contain around 21,000 clones, about nine tenths of them singletons. Cyclophosphamide on days +3 and +4 followed busulfan-fludarabine conditioning and a marrow graft. The sequenced sample was PBMCs, obtained after allogeneic stem cell transplant with posttransplant cyclophosphamide. The receptors shown here come from a female patient between 40 and 55 years old who received an allogeneic stem cell transplant from a related donor, was CMV-positive, and had no GVHD. Part of the T cells may come from the graft donor.

This clone is medium-sized. The chain links TRBV28 to TRBJ1-2, with D unclear. Trimming cost V 5 bases and J 7 bases, with 11 bases left between them. The CDR3 runs to 12 residues. Germline loops: CDR1 MDHEN, CDR2 SYDVKM. The CDR3 loop is CASSVIPSGYTF. CDR3 DNA sequence: TGTGCCAGCAGTGTAATTCCGTCTGGCTACACCTTC.

The chain recombines TRBV6-1 with TRBJ1-2; 12 bases are a match to TRBD1. Looked up from germline, CDR1 is MNHNS and CDR2 is SASEGT. The CDR3 is 15 residues long. Trimming removed 6 bases from V and 2 bases from J; junction bases left unmatched: 4. The CDR3 here is CASRGQGAGNYGYTF. The CDR3 nucleotides are TGTGCCAGCAGGGGACAGGGGGCTGGAAACTATGGCTACACCTTC.

The V and J genes are TRBV5-1 and TRBJ1-1, with D unresolved. The CDR3 totals 14 residues. The germline gives CDR1 SGHRS, CDR2 YFSETQ. V gave up 4 bases and J gave up 3 bases, with 13 bases separating them. CDR3 nucleotide sequence: TGCGCCAGCAGCAAAGGGAGGTACGACACTGAAGCTTTCTTT. Translated: CASSKGRYDTEAFF.

The V and J genes are TRBV27 and TRBJ2-4, with 15 bases lining up with TRBD2. The CDR3 spans 17 residues. Per the germline V gene, CDR1 is MNHEY and CDR2 is SMNVEV (reference sequence). V shed 6 bases, J shed 2 bases, and the junction held 5 bases outside the gene matches. The CDR3 protein is CASRGLAGGRSKNIQYF. CDR3 coding DNA: TGTGCCAGCAGGGGACTAGCGGGGGGCAGATCCAAAAACATTCAGTACTTC.

The chain combines TRBV28 with TRBJ2-7; D is undetermined. Germline V CDR1 and CDR2: MDHEN, SYDVKM. Trimming removed 3 bases from V and 3 bases from J, with 9 bases in between. The CDR3 is 13 residues long. The CDR3 spells CASSFGRRYEQYF. The CDR3 region has the DNA TGTGCCAGCAGTTTTGGCCGCCGCTACGAGCAGTACTTC.

The chain recombines TRBV10-2 with TRBJ2-5; a possible D gene is TRBD1 (5 bases). V lost 6 bases to trimming and J lost 1 base, with 6 bases between them. CDR3 size: 12 residues. The germline V gene has CDR1 WSHSY and CDR2 SAAADI. The CDR3 bases are TGCGCCAGCAGAGGGGCCCAAGAGACCCAGTACTTC. It translates to CASRGAQETQYF.

V usage is TRBV5-5 and J usage is TRBJ2-5; 7 bases are shared with TRBD2. Germline V gene data show CDR1 as SGHKS and CDR2 as YYEKEE (reference sequence). The J segment lost 7 bases and the V segment lost 2 bases, leaving 5 bases of the junction unmatched. This CDR3 is 13 amino acids long. DNA of the CDR3: TGTGCCAGCAGCTTTGGCGGGGGAGGGACCCAGTACTTC. Its protein product is CASSFGGGGTQYF.

The gene calls are TRBV6-6 and TRBJ2-1; 13 bases fit TRBD2. Germline values: CDR1 MNHNY, CDR2 SVGAGI (reference sequence). This CDR3 is built from 15 residues. Trimming cost V 6 bases and J 5 bases; bases outside gene matches: 4. The CDR3 here is CASRLGLAGDNEQFF. In nucleotides, the CDR3 is TGTGCCAGCAGACTCGGACTAGCGGGGGACAATGAGCAGTTCTTC.

This clone was found once. The CDR3: CASSPLSGGGNNEQFF. For the CDR3, the DNA is TGTGCCAGCTCACCACTCTCCGGCGGCGGGAACAATGAGCAGTTCTTC. The chain uses TRBV18 and TRBJ2-1, with D maybe TRBD2 (6 bases). The CDR3 runs 16 residues. With 1 base removed from V and 5 bases from J, the gap between germline ends came to 15 bases. Germline values: CDR1 KGHSH, CDR2 LQKENI.

The chain carries TRBV9 and TRBJ1-2; 7 positions agree with TRBD1. Per the germline V gene, CDR1 is SGDLS and CDR2 is YYNGEE. J gave up 4 bases and V 3 bases, and 3 bases lay outside the gene matches. The CDR3 length is 13 residues. The CDR3 DNA reads TGTGCCAGCAGCGCCAGGGGGTTCTATGGCTACACCTTC. Protein product: CASSARGFYGYTF.

This rearrangement joins TRBV9 to TRBJ2-3; TRBD2 is a possible D gene (6 bases). Trimming cost V 2 bases and J 6 bases, with 13 bases left between them. The CDR3 is 14 amino acids. The germline V gene encodes CDR1 SGDLS and CDR2 YYNGEE. CDR3 sequence: CASSVMREVDTQYF. The CDR3 coding sequence is TGTGCCAGCAGCGTGATGCGGGAAGTGGATACGCAGTATTTT.

CDR3 in DNA: TGTGCCAGCAGCTTGGCAGTGAATGAGCAGTTCTTC. Translating gives CASSLAVNEQFF. This chain links TRBV5-6 with TRBJ2-1; D call uncertain. Trimming took 0 bases from V and 7 from J, leaving 5 bases between them. This CDR3 has 12 amino acids. Per the germline V gene, CDR1 is SGHDT and CDR2 is YYEEEE.

This sequence joins TRBV4-1 and TRBJ2-7, with 10 bases that match TRBD2. Germline V gives CDR1 MGHRA, CDR2 YSYEKL. CDR3 length: 14 residues. Trimming removed 5 bases from V and 5 bases from J; junction bases left unmatched: 6. CDR3 protein: CASSSLAGVHEQYF. DNA for the CDR3: TGCGCCAGCAGCTCGCTAGCGGGAGTCCACGAGCAGTACTTC.

The genes are TRBV5-1 and TRBJ1-1; 8 positions match TRBD1. CDR3 length: 16 residues. Unmatched junction bases numbered 7, after V lost 3 bases and J lost 0 bases. Germline V gene lookup returns CDR1 SGHRS and CDR2 YFSETQ. CDR3 loop: CASSWGWTGLNTEAFF. CDR3 nucleotides: TGCGCCAGCAGCTGGGGATGGACAGGGCTGAACACTGAAGCTTTCTTT.

The CDR3 is CASSLLSLAGGPSIQYF. The CDR3 DNA follows: TGTGCCAGCAGCTTACTCTCACTAGCGGGAGGACCCAGCATTCAGTACTTC. V is TRBV7-2 and J is TRBJ2-4; 12 nucleotides line up with TRBD2. This CDR3 region has 17 residues. Trimming removed 2 bases from V and 9 bases from J; junction bases left unmatched: 11. The germline V gene encodes CDR1 SGHTA and CDR2 FQGNSA.

V gene TRBV6-5 combines with J gene TRBJ2-4; TRBD2 matches 7 bases. With 0 bases clipped from V and 7 bases from J, the junction kept 0 bases outside the gene matches. The CDR3 runs to 13 residues. Germline assignment: CDR1 MNHEY and CDR2 SVGAGI. The CDR3: CASSYSGGNIQYF. CDR3 DNA: TGTGCCAGCAGTTACTCGGGGGGGAACATTCAGTACTTC.

The chain combines TRBV28 with TRBJ1-5, with 7 bases matching TRBD1. This CDR3 is built from 15 residues. From germline, CDR1 is MDHEN and CDR2 SYDVKM. V was clipped by 6 bases and J by 2 bases; unmatched bases: 7. For the CDR3, the DNA is TGTGCCAGCAGGTCACAGGGGAGGCGCAATCAGCCCCAGCATTTT. Translation gives CASRSQGRRNQPQHF.

This clone was counted between two and nine times. V gene TRBV18 combines with J gene TRBJ1-1, with a tentative D call TRBD1 (6 bases). Germline V gene sequence: CDR1 KGHSH, CDR2 LQKENI. Between the trimmed V and J ends, which lost 2 bases and 8 bases, there was a span of 18 bases. The CDR3 is 15 residues long. CDR3 region: CASSPANFRGEEAFF. In nucleotides, the CDR3 is TGTGCCAGCTCACCAGCCAATTTCAGGGGTGAGGAAGCTTTCTTT.

There are a few counts of this clone. This chain connects TRBV5-5 to TRBJ1-2, with TRBD1 as a possible D gene (5 bases). The CDR3 is 13 amino acids. Germline V lookup: CDR1 SGHKS, CDR2 YYEKEE (reference sequence). Trimming took 2 bases from V and 3 from J, leaving 8 bases between them. CDR3 bases: TGTGCCAGCAGCTTAGCGGGGGACTATGGCTACACCTTC. Its protein is CASSLAGDYGYTF. Full variable domain (missing parts from reference TRBV5-5 and TRBJ1-2): DAGVTQSPTHLIKTRGQQVTLRCSPISGHKSVSWYQQVLGQGPQFIFQYYEKEERGRGNFPDRFSARQFPNYSSELNVNALLLGDSALYLCASSLAGDYGYTFGSGTRLTVV.

The rearrangement uses TRBV7-8 and TRBJ2-1; TRBD2 matches 10 bases. The CDR3 runs 16 residues. V lost 5 bases to trimming and J lost 2 bases; unmatched junction nucleotides: 6. From germline, CDR1 is SGHVS and CDR2 FQNEAQ. The CDR3: CASSLRGLATYNEQFF. CDR3 DNA sequence: TGTGCCAGCAGCCTCCGGGGACTAGCGACCTACAATGAGCAGTTCTTC.

The chain combines TRBV9 with TRBJ2-5, with 9 bases aligning to TRBD2. The CDR3 is 15 residues long. Germline lookup yields CDR1 SGDLS and CDR2 YYNGEE. The trim removed 6 bases at V and 1 base at J, leaving 7 bases unmatched. In DNA, the CDR3 is TGTGCCAGCACCAAAAGCGGGAGGCCCCAAGAGACCCAGTACTTC. This sequence encodes CASTKSGRPQETQYF.

The gene calls are TRBV27 and TRBJ2-7; TRBD1 matches at 9 bases. In germline, CDR1 is MNHEY, CDR2 SMNVEV (reference sequence). The CDR3 spans 15 residues. With 2 bases clipped from V and 5 bases from J, the junction kept 7 bases outside the gene matches. CDR3 protein: CASSLSGQGLHEQYF. The CDR3 DNA is TGTGCCAGCAGTTTAAGCGGACAGGGGCTACACGAGCAGTACTTC.

This clone occurred once. The junction departs from germline at one end; a sequencing error may be responsible. The genes are TRBV2 and TRBJ2-5; a possible D gene is TRBD2 (6 bases). The germline V gene has CDR1 SNHLY and CDR2 FYNNEI. This CDR3 is built from 16 residues. CDR3 coding DNA: TGTGCCAGCAGCGAAGGGGCGGGAAGGTGGCAAGAGACCCAGTACTTC. This encodes CASSEGAGRWQETQYF.

The genes are TRBV5-1 and TRBJ2-3; D unresolved. The V end lost 0 bases, the J end lost 1 base, and 6 bases lay between the germline ends. Germline loops: CDR1 SGHRS, CDR2 YFSETQ. The CDR3 sequence is 14 residues long. CDR3 residues: CASSLVLGTDTQYF. The CDR3 coding sequence is TGCGCCAGCAGCTTGGTACTTGGCACAGATACGCAGTATTTT.

The chain joins TRBV4-3 to TRBJ1-2; D is ambiguous. The CDR3 length is 14 residues. The ends were cut back, 1 base at V and 2 bases at J, with 8 bases in the middle. Germline CDR1 and CDR2: LGHNA and YSLEER. CDR3 amino acids: CASSQGEGNYGYTF. The DNA of the CDR3 is TGCGCCAGCAGCCAAGGGGAGGGAAACTATGGCTACACCTTC.

V gene TRBV19 combines with J gene TRBJ2-1; possible D gene TRBD2, 5 bases. Germline CDR1 reads LNHDA; CDR2 reads SQIVND (reference sequence). V was clipped by 3 bases and J by 2 bases, with 11 bases between them. CDR3 length: 15 amino acids. The CDR3 protein is CASSILDSPYNEQFF. The DNA of the CDR3 is TGTGCCAGTAGTATCCTGGACTCGCCCTACAATGAGCAGTTCTTC.

This clone was counted a single time. The chain employs TRBV18 and TRBJ2-5, with D possibly being TRBD1 (6 bases). V was cut by 2 bases and J by 1 base, with 11 bases left in between. The CDR3 runs 15 residues. Per the germline V gene, CDR1 is KGHSH and CDR2 is LQKENI. CDR3: CASSPLQGPQETQYF. CDR3 nucleotides: TGTGCCAGCTCACCATTACAGGGCCCCCAAGAGACCCAGTACTTC.